A selection of T cell receptor beta chains follows, all from one sample in a study of T cells in Graves' hyperthyroidism and ophthalmopathy. A single record per CDR3 protein comes from TCRdb applying MiXCR to the multiplex PCR reads. The sample holds about 480,000 distinct CDR3 sequences, over 13% seen once. Material for sequencing was blood. The receptors were sampled from a woman aged 18-29 years with Graves' hyperthyroidism. CDR3s leave out the opening cysteine and the closing phenylalanine or tryptophan.

TRBJ1-2 | TRBV29-1 | SAVGDGYT
TRBJ2-5 | TRBV19 | ASSIVGTSRETQY
TRBJ1-6 | TRBV6-1 | ASSYAWILRNSPLH
TRBJ2-1 | TRBV10-2 | ASSKLAGNNEQF
TRBJ2-2 | TRBV5-1 | ASSLEKGVVHGELF
TRBJ2-1 | TRBV2 | ARSGSGSNEQF
TRBJ2-1 | TRBV19 | ASRPPGLYYNEQF
TRBJ1-2 | TRBV7-9 | ASSFSGVGYGYT
TRBJ2-2 | TRBV20-1 | SVLAGTGELF
TRBJ2-1 | TRBV19 | ASLGDGDEQF
TRBJ1-4 | TRBV5-1 | ASSPGQGLYHEKLF
TRBJ2-1 | TRBV20-1 | SARAGTGYNEQF
TRBJ2-3 | TRBV10-3 | AISGEDRPTSGRAHDTQY
TRBJ2-5 | TRBV7-2 | ASSRTTRLETQY
TRBJ2-1 | TRBV6-1 | ASSERALAVTLPNEQF
TRBJ1-1 | TRBV20-1 | SATPDRSEAF
TRBJ1-6 | TRBV27 | ASSWGNSPLH
TRBJ1-3 | TRBV6-1 | ASSRQAGNTIY
TRBJ1-1 | TRBV30 | AWRREGGNTEAF
TRBJ2-7 | TRBV5-1 | ASSLAPTSVTYEQY
TRBJ2-1 | TRBV7-7 | ASSPRGSGYNEQF
TRBJ2-5 | TRBV7-6 | ASSSRAFQETQY
TRBJ1-2 | TRBV19 | ASSGASSLGTYGYT
TRBJ2-3 | TRBV18 | ASSPRGSGLATDTQY
TRBJ2-1 | TRBV18 | ASSPVRRENEQF
TRBJ2-3 | TRBV4-1 | ASSLGTSVSTDTQY
TRBJ2-3 | TRBV7-2 | ASQRGHSTDTQY
TRBJ2-5 | TRBV24-1 | ATSDSGLAGGRGETQY
TRBJ2-2 | TRBV4-1 | ASSPIEREYTGELF
TRBJ1-1 | TRBV2 | ASSVGQGESTEAF
TRBJ2-1 | TRBV20-1 | SANLAGYNEQF
TRBJ2-5 | TRBV20-1 | SASPAGKEETQY
TRBJ2-7 | TRBV25-1 | ASSEYGASGSYEQY
TRBJ2-3 | TRBV19 | ASSPWTSSDTQY
TRBJ1-1 | TRBV9 | ASSVATRGGNTEAF
TRBJ1-1 | TRBV6-2/TRBV6-3 | ATPVGSPGRTNTEAF
TRBJ2-7 | TRBV20-1 | SALLGQGSYEQY
TRBJ2-3 | TRBV19 | ASSSRDGGVLTDTQY
TRBJ1-1 | TRBV5-1 | ATQSGTQGTEAF
TRBJ2-1 | TRBV11-3 | ASRKGLAGVKGDNEQF
TRBJ2-1 | TRBV19 | ASSIRLASYNEQF
TRBJ1-3 | TRBV19 | ASGTGRSGNTIY
TRBJ1-2 | TRBV5-1 | ASSSDGILYGYT
TRBJ1-2 | TRBV30 | AWSSGPTPGAYGYT
TRBJ1-1 | TRBV29-1 | SVDTFRSARGTEAF
TRBJ2-1 | TRBV3-1 | ASSPGLILAGSNNEQF
TRBJ2-1 | TRBV7-2 | ASSPVAEYYNEQF
TRBJ1-1 | TRBV27 | ASSLSPGGPLRTEAF
TRBJ2-5 | TRBV3-1 | ASTGVAQETQY
TRBJ1-5 | TRBV28 | ASSGDEYSNQPQH
TRBJ1-1 | TRBV5-1 | ASSLDSAGGTEAF